This note documents a single TCR beta chain sequence. Its antigen has not been determined. No base qualities exist here, and no much larger clone lies one base off it. The library was generated by the immunoSEQ multiplex PCR assay. RNA was extracted from all samples and reverse transcribed into cDNA as template for TCR sequencing. SuperScript III was used to make first-strand cDNA, primed with a 2:1 mix of oligo-dT and random hexamers. A synthetic immune receptor repertoire was used to measure amplification bias, and any remaining bias was corrected computationally. The original methods were these. Raw reads were preprocessed to remove errors, and CDR3 was defined according to IMGT conventions as the region from the conserved cysteine to phenylalanine. Clonality was computed as 1 minus the Shannon entropy, with the entropy normalized by log2 of the number of productive unique TCRs. Whether each scalp clone was CD4 or CD8 was inferred by checking scalp TCRbeta sequences against the CD4 and CD8 repertoires from sorted blood. TCRdb retrieved this table from immuneACCESS and kept in-frame rearrangements only. Not all clones are present; in checked studies, unresolved V genes account for under half, and no reason is known for the remainder. The V and J calls and clone size come from that table; D and trimming were worked out from the DNA. This sample lists about 270,000 clones; 60% were detected once. The ten largest clones add up to 0.9% to 0.95% of the sample.

Read against the paper, the sample's treatment or condition label means: oral pan-JAK inhibitor, 5-10 mg twice daily. Lesional scalp punch biopsies and peripheral blood were collected from alopecia areata patients. After PBMCs were isolated by density centrifugation and stained for CD3, CD4 and CD8, a FACSAria was used to sort CD4+ and CD8+ T cells. Including cysteine and phenylalanine, the CDR3 has 12 amino acids. This entry keeps only the CDR3 DNA: 36 bases, framed from base 1. The germline V gene yields SQVTM for CDR1 and ANQGSEA for CDR2. After removal of 6 bases from V and 7 bases from J, the junction retains 9 bases not matched to a gene. The data derive from a study of CD8+ T cells in alopecia areata (dated by TCRdb to between 2017 and 2018). For context, the study as a whole: The treated patients took part in an open-label pilot trial in which moderate-to-severe alopecia areata was treated with oral tofacitinib at 5 to 10 mg twice daily. Scalp clonality was compared across normal scalp (n=4), patchy alopecia areata scalp (n=8), and alopecia totalis/universalis scalp (n=8). Tofacitinib was administered for 6 to 18 months, and 6 months of follow-up off drug were then conducted to assess delayed response and recurrence. Tofacitinib-treated patients had biopsies at baseline and at 4 and 24 weeks of treatment, with a later scalp biopsy in several patients. TCRbeta CDR3 regions were amplified by immunoSEQ multiplex PCR with 35 Vbeta forward and 13 Jbeta reverse primers. RNA came from the PAXgene miRNA kit for fixed scalp, the miRNeasy kit for PBMCs, and the RNeasy kit for mouse skin. The SALT score, which quantifies the percentage of affected scalp surface area, was used to measure disease severity in treated patients. The study used high-throughput TCRbeta sequencing to examine T cell clonal expansion in alopecia areata, in both the C3H/HeJ mouse model and human patients. On the human side, TCRbeta sequencing was run on scalp tissue and on sorted CD4+ and CD8+ peripheral blood T cells from healthy controls and from alopecia areata patients with either patchy or totalis/universalis disease.

General study outcomes and caveats: Because the treated cohort was small and had only one nonresponder, larger studies are needed to examine links between baseline CD8+ expansion and response. During tofacitinib treatment, many expanded lesional clones remained in scalp and blood, and this persistence may partly explain relapse after treatment is stopped. Scalp TCR repertoire analysis is complicated because resident alphabeta T cells in normal human skin are also sequenced, whereas mouse skin is dominated by gammadelta T cells. Higher clonality and more expanded CD8+ clones were observed in lesional scalp than in normal scalp, particularly in alopecia totalis/universalis, a finding suggestive of antigenic drive. Shared TCR sequences between patients were less evident than in mice, which may be partly attributable to HLA diversity in the patient population. With tofacitinib, both scalp clonality and the number of expanded CD8+ clones among the top 100 scalp clones went down significantly.

The source material was CD4+ T cells sorted from blood, sampled at roughly week 53, from a patient treated with tofacitinib. This receptor was obtained from a human donor with alopecia areata. The chain links TRBV29-1 with TRBJ2-7; a stretch of 7 junction bases matches TRBD1. The CDR3 region reads CSVATGVGEQYF. The DNA sequence is TGCAGCGTAGCTACAGGGGTGGGGGAGCAGTACTTC.